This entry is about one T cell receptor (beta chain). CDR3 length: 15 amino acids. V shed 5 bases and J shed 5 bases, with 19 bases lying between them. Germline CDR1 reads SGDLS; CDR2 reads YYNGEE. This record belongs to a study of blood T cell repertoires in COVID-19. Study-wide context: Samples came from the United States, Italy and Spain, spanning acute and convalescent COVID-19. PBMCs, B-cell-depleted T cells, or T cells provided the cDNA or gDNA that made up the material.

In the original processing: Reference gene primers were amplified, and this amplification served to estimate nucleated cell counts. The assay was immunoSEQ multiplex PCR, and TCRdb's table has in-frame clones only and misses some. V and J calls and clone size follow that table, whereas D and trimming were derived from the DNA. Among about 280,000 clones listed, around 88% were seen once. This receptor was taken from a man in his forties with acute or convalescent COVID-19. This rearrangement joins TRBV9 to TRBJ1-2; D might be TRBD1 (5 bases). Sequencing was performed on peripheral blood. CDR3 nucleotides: TGTGCCAGCAGGGGGTCAATAGACAGCCTTTATGGCTACACCTTC. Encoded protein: CASRGSIDSLYGYTF.